The rows below give T cell receptor beta chains drawn from one sample of a study of blood T cell repertoires in COVID-19. Generated by immunoSEQ multiplex PCR, the TCRdb table keeps only in-frame clones and is missing some. Of 110,000 to 150,000 clones listed, around 83% are singletons. Sequencing was done on a sample of peripheral blood. These receptors were obtained from a woman older than 75 with acute or convalescent COVID-19. Each CDR3 is given with its conserved first and last residue. Each record gives: J gene, clone size, D gene, V gene, CDR3 DNA, CDR3 protein. A D gene is named only where the DNA matches it firmly. Clone size, where shown, is once, few, many, or a class for clones that have expanded.

>TRBJ1-4|.|.|TRBV10-1
TGCGCCAGGGATACAGGGCGTTCTAATGAAAAACTGTTTTTT
CARDTGRSNEKLFF
>TRBJ1-3|.|.|TRBV29-1
TGCAGCGTTGATGGTAGGGAGGACACCATATATTTT
CSVDGREDTIYF
>TRBJ1-5|.|.|TRBV10-1
TGCGCCAGCAGTGCCCAAAGGGGTCAGCCCCAGCATTTT
CASSAQRGQPQHF
>TRBJ1-5|few|TRBD1|TRBV6-4
TGTGCCAGATGGGGACAGGGATGTCAGCCCCAGCATTTT
CARWGQGCQPQHF
>TRBJ2-3|.|TRBD2|TRBV4-1
TGCGCCAGCAGCCAACCCGTGCGGGGGGGCACAGATACGCAGTATTTT
CASSQPVRGGTDTQYF
>TRBJ1-1|.|TRBD1|TRBV30
TGTGCCTGGGGACAGGGAACGAACACTGAAGCTTTCTTT
CAWGQGTNTEAFF
>TRBJ2-1|.|TRBD1|TRBV2
TGTGCCAGCGTGAAGTCGGGACAGGGGTTAAATGAGCAGTTCTTC
CASVKSGQGLNEQFF
>TRBJ1-2|.|.|TRBV28
TGTGCCAGCGGCCTTCCGAATAACTATGGCTACACCTTC
CASGLPNNYGYTF
>TRBJ1-4|.|.|TRBV6-5
TGTGCCAGCAGCCGACAGCGCGCTAATGAAAAACTGTTTTTT
CASSRQRANEKLFF
>TRBJ1-3|few|.|TRBV7-6
TGTGCCAGCAGCTTAGTCGCGGAGGGAGCCGCCGGAAACACCATATATTTT
CASSLVAEGAAGNTIYF
>TRBJ2-7|.|TRBD2|TRBV19
TGTGCCAGTAGTGTTACCGGGCCGGGGGGCTACGAGCAGTACTTC
CASSVTGPGGYEQYF
>TRBJ1-1|.|TRBD1|TRBV9
TGTGCCAGCAGCCCCGGGACAGGGCGGACTGAAGCTTTCTTT
CASSPGTGRTEAFF
>TRBJ2-2|.|TRBD2|TRBV3-1/TRBV3-2
TGTGCCAGCAGCCAAGTTAGGGCTAGCGGGCTCACCGGGGAGCTGTTTTTT
CASSQVRASGLTGELFF
>TRBJ2-1|.|TRBD2|TRBV15
TGTGCCACCAGCAGTATGGGCTGGTTAGCGGGAGTTGTCAATGAGCAGTTCTTC
CATSSMGWLAGVVNEQFF
>TRBJ1-1|.|.|TRBV28
TGTGCCAGCAGCCCTGGGGGGGGCAGCTATGAAGCTTTCTTT
CASSPGGGSYEAFF
>TRBJ2-4|once|TRBD1|TRBV28
TGTGCCAGCAGCCCTGGGACAGGAAACATTCAGTACTTC
CASSPGTGNIQYF
>TRBJ2-5|few|TRBD1|TRBV11-3
TGTGCCAGCAGCTCGGGACAGGTAGAGACCCAGTACTTC
CASSSGQVETQYF
>TRBJ2-6|.|TRBD1|TRBV18
TGTGCCAGCTCACCTCAGACAGGGTCTGGGGCCAACGTCCTGACTTTC
CASSPQTGSGANVLTF
>TRBJ2-3|.|.|TRBV13
TGTGCCAGCAGCCCCCGGCAGGTGACAGATACGCAGTATTTT
CASSPRQVTDTQYF
>TRBJ2-2|.|.|TRBV2
TGTGCCAGCAGTGCAGGGATCGGCACCGGGGAGCTGTTTTTT
CASSAGIGTGELFF